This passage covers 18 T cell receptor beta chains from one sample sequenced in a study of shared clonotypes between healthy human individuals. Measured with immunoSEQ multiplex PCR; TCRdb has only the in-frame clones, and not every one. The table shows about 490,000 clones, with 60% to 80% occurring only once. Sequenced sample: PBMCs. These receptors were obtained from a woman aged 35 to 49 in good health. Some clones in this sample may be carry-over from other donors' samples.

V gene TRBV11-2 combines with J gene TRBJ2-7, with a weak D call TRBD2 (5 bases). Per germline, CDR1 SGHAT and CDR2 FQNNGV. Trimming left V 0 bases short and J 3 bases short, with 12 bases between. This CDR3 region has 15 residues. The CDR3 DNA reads TGTGCCAGCAGCTTAGATAGAGGGCTAGTCTACGAGCAGTACTTC. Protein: CASSLDRGLVYEQYF.

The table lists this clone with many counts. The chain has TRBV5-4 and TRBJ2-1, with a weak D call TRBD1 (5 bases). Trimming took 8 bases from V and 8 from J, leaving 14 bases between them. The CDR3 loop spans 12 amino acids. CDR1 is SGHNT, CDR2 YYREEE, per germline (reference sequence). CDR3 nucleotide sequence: TGTGCCAGTTCCCAGGGTTTCGATGAGCAGTTCTTC. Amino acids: CASSQGFDEQFF.

CDR3 bases: TGTGCCAGCAGCTCCACCTTCCTCACTGAAGCTTTCTTT. This sequence encodes CASSSTFLTEAFF. The chain combines TRBV7-9 with TRBJ1-1; D call uncertain. Per the germline V gene, CDR1 is SEHNR and CDR2 is FQNEAQ (reference sequence). This CDR3 region has 13 residues. The V end lost 4 bases, the J end lost 4 bases, and 10 bases lay between the germline ends.

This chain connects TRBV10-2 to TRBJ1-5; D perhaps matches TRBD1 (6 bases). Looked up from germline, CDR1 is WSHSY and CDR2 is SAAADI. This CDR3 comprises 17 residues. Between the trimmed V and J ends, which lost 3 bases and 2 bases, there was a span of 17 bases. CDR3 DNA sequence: TGCGCCAGCAGTGATCCGCACAGGGAAGGGGGCAATCAGCCCCAGCATTTT. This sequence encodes CASSDPHREGGNQPQHF.

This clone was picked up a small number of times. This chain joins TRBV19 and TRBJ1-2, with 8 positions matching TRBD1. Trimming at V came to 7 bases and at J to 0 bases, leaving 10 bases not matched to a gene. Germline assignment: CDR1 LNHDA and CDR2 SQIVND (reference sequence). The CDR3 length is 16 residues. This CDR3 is CASNQGAYTSNYGYTF. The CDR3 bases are TGTGCCAGTAATCAGGGGGCATATACGTCTAACTATGGCTACACCTTC.

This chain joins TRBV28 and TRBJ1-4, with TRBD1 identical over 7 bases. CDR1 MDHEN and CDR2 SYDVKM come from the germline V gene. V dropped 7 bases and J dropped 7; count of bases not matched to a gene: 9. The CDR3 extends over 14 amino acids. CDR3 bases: TGTGCCAGCACCACCTACAGGGGCGGTGAAAAACTGTTTTTT. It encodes CASTTYRGGEKLFF.

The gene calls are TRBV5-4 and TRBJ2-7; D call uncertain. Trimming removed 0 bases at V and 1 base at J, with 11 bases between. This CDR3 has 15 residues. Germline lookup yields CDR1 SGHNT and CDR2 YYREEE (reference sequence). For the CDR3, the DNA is TGTGCCAGCAGCTTGGGGGTGGGTTCATCCTACGAGCAGTACTTC. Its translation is CASSLGVGSSYEQYF.

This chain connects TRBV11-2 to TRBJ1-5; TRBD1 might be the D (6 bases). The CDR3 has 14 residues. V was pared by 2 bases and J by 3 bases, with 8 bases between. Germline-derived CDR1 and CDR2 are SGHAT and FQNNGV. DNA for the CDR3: TGTGCCAGCAGCTTAAGGGACAACAATCAGCCCCAGCATTTT. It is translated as CASSLRDNNQPQHF. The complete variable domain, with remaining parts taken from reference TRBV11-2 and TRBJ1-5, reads EAGVAQSPRYKIIEKRQSVAFWCNPISGHATLYWYQQILGQGPKLLIQFQNNGVVDDSQLPKDRFSAERLKGVDSTLKIQPAKLEDSAVYLCASSLRDNNQPQHFGDGTRLSIL.

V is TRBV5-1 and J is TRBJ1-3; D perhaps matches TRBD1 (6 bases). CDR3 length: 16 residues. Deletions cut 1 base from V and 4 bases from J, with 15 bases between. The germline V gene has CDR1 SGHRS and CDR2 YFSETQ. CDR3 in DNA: TGCGCCAGCAGCTTGAATCCGGGTCAGGGGGGAAACACCATATATTTT. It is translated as CASSLNPGQGGNTIYF.

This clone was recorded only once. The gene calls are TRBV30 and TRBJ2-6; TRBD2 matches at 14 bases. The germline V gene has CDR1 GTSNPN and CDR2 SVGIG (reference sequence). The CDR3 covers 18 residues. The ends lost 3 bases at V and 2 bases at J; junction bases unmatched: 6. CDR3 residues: CAWRDSGLAGAGANVLTF. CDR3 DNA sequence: TGTGCCTGGAGAGACTCGGGACTAGCGGGAGCTGGGGCCAACGTCCTGACTTTC.

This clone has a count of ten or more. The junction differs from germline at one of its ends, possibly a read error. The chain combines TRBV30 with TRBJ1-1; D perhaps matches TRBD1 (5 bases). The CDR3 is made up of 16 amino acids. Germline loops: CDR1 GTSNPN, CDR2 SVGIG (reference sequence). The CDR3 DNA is TGTGCCCGGAGGGTCGGGGGGGGAAGTGCGAACACTGAAGCTTTCTTT. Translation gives CARRVGGGSANTEAFF.

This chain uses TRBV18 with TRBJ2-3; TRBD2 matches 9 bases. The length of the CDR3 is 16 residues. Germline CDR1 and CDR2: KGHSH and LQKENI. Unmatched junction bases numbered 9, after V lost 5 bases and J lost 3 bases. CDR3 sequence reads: CASSIISGSGTDTQYF. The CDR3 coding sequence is TGTGCCAGCTCAATTATTAGCGGGAGTGGTACAGATACGCAGTATTTT.

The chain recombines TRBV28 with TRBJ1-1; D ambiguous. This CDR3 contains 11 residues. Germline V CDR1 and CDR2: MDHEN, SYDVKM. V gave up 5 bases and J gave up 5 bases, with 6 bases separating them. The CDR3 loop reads CASSPETEAFF. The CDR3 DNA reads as TGTGCCAGCAGTCCTGAAACTGAAGCTTTCTTT.

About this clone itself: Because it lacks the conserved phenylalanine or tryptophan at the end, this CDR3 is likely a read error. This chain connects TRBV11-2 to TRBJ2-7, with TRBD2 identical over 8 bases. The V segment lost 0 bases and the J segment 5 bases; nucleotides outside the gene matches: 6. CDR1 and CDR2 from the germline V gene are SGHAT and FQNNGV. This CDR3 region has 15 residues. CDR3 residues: CASSLDGRALDEQYL. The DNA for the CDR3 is TGTGCCAGCAGCTTAGACGGGAGGGCCCTCGACGAGCAGTACCTC.

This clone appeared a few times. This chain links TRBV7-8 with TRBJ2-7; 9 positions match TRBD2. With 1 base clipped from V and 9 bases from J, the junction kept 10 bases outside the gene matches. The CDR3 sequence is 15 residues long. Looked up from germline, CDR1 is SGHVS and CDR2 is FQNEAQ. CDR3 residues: CASSLVAGGPGLQYF. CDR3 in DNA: TGTGCCAGCAGCTTAGTGGCGGGAGGGCCTGGGTTGCAGTACTTC.

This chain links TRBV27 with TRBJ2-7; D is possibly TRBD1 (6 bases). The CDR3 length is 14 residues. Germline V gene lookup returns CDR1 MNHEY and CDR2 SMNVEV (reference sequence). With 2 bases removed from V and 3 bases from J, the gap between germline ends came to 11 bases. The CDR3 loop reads CASSLARGNYEQYF. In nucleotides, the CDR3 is TGTGCCAGCAGTTTAGCCAGGGGAAACTACGAGCAGTACTTC.

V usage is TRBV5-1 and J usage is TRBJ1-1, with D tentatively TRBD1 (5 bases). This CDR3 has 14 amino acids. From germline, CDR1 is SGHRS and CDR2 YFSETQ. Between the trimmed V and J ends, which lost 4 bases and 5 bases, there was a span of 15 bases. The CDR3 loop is CASSEGTLGTEAFF. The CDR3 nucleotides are TGCGCCAGCAGCGAAGGGACCCTCGGAACTGAAGCTTTCTTT.

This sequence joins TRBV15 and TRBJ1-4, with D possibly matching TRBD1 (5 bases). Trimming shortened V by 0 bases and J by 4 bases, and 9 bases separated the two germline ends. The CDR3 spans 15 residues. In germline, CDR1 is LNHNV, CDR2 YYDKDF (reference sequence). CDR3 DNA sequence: TGTGCCACCAGCAGAGATATGGGGGATAATGAAAAACTGTTTTTT. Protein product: CATSRDMGDNEKLFF.